This T cell receptor beta chain was captured by sequencing in a study of identifying expanded T cells in peripheral blood. Overall study findings and caveats: Approximately two-week clone count variance significantly increased as total template count grew.

About this clone itself: What it recognizes is unknown.

The repertoire was sequenced with immunoSEQ multiplex PCR; TCRdb's copy has only in-frame clones and lacks some. Of some 75,000 clones in the sample, roughly 90% were seen once. V was clipped by 1 base and J by 4 bases, with 10 bases between them. CDR1 and CDR2 (germline): SGHTA, FQGNSA. This CDR3 region has 14 residues. The clonotype was recovered from a person between 18 and 69 years old in good health. The sequenced sample was blood. The chain has TRBV7-2 and TRBJ1-1; D is possibly TRBD1 (5 bases). Written as DNA, the CDR3 is TGTGCCAGCAGCTTAGGCCAAGGGGCCACTGAAGCTTTCTTT. This codes for CASSLGQGATEAFF.